These 13 T cell receptor beta chains were all obtained from the same sample, sequenced in a study of cytomegalovirus exposure and HLA in healthy donors. Both 60 Vbeta primers and 13 Jbeta primers went into the PCR. The table came from immunoSEQ multiplex PCR; TCRdb's copy has only in-frame clones and leaves some out. The top ten hold about 0.93% of the sample, which has about 170,000 clones, 60% to 80% seen once. The source material was PBMCs. The receptor set was obtained from a woman aged 50 to 60 in good health and CMV-seropositive.

This sequence joins TRBV29-1 and TRBJ2-1; TRBD1 aligns across 8 bases. This CDR3 is built from 16 residues. V shed 1 base and J 8 bases; nucleotides not matched to a gene: 13. Germline V lookup: CDR1 SQVTM, CDR2 ANQGSEA. CDR3 amino acids: CSVEGGQGVLYDEQFF. For the CDR3, the DNA is TGCAGCGTTGAAGGTGGACAGGGAGTTTTGTACGATGAGCAGTTCTTC.

The chain recombines TRBV14 with TRBJ1-2; D is unclear. The CDR3 length is 14 residues. V shed 1 base and J shed 4 bases, with 10 bases lying between them. From germline, CDR1 is SGHDN and CDR2 FVKESK. This chain's CDR3 is CASSQGAQFYGYTF. CDR3 bases: TGTGCCAGCAGCCAAGGAGCACAGTTCTATGGCTACACCTTC.

This chain's CDR3 is CAWSTGLNEKLFF. The CDR3 nucleotides read TGTGCCTGGAGTACAGGGCTAAATGAAAAACTGTTTTTT. The chain is built from TRBV30 and TRBJ1-4, with D perhaps TRBD1 (6 bases). CDR3 length equals 13 residues. Germline CDR1 and CDR2: GTSNPN and SVGIG (reference sequence). The V end lost 2 bases, the J end lost 5 bases, and 9 bases lay between the germline ends.

This clone was counted between two and nine times. The chain recombines TRBV28 with TRBJ1-2, with D perhaps matching TRBD1 (6 bases). The ends were cut back, 7 bases at V and 2 bases at J, with 17 bases in the middle. Germline CDR1 reads MDHEN; CDR2 reads SYDVKM. The CDR3 is made up of 15 amino acids. This CDR3 reads CASTHQGGGNYGYTF. Written as DNA, the CDR3 is TGTGCCAGCACCCACCAGGGAGGGGGGAACTATGGCTACACCTTC.

This clone came up a few times. Other DNA sequences within the sample encode an identical CDR3. The V gene is TRBV7-2, the J gene TRBJ2-7; D gene unclear. CDR3 length: 11 amino acids. Germline V gene lookup returns CDR1 SGHTA and CDR2 FQGNSA. V dropped 5 bases and J dropped 3 bases, with 5 bases sitting between them. The CDR3 nucleotides read TGTGCCAGCAGCCTCTACTACGAGCAGTACTTC. It codes for CASSLYYEQYF.

The chain has TRBV6-1 and TRBJ2-1; the D gene is possibly TRBD2 (6 bases). Trimming removed 2 bases from V and 1 base from J, with 15 bases in between. The CDR3 contains 17 residues. Germline CDR1 reads MNHNS; CDR2 reads SASEGT. CDR3 DNA: TGTGCCAGCAGTGAACTCGGGGGACCCCCTTCCTACAATGAGCAGTTCTTC. Translation: CASSELGGPPSYNEQFF.

The genes are TRBV7-9 and TRBJ1-2, with unresolved D. Trimming stripped 5 bases from V and 4 bases from J, with 2 bases between. CDR1 is SEHNR and CDR2 is FQNEAQ in the germline V gene (reference sequence). The CDR3 runs 10 residues. The CDR3 sequence is CASSLYGYTF. The CDR3 DNA reads TGTGCCAGCAGCCTCTATGGCTACACCTTC.

A word on this clone: One end of the junction fails to match germline, which may point to a read error. This chain joins TRBV5-1 and TRBJ2-7; tentatively, D is TRBD1 (5 bases). CDR3 length: 15 amino acids. Germline loops: CDR1 SGHRS, CDR2 YFSETQ. CDR3 protein: CAGSLGGRALYEQYF. CDR3 coding DNA: TGCGCCGGCAGCTTGGGCGGCAGGGCACTCTACGAGCAGTACTTC.

This clone has more than one count but fewer than ten. V and J are TRBV7-6 and TRBJ1-2, with D possibly TRBD1 on 5 matching bases. CDR3 length: 13 residues. Germline V gene lookup returns CDR1 SGHVS and CDR2 FNYEAQ. Trimming left V 0 bases short and J 4 bases short, with 6 bases between. For the CDR3, the DNA is TGTGCCAGCAGCTTAGCCCAGGGCTATGGCTACACCTTC. Encoded protein: CASSLAQGYGYTF. Full variable domain (rest looked up from reference TRBV7-6 and TRBJ1-2): GAGVSQSPRYKVTKRGQDVALRCDPISGHVSLYWYRQALGQGPEFLTYFNYEAQQDKSGLPNDRFSAERPEGSISTLTIQRTEQRDSAMYRCASSLAQGYGYTFGSGTRLTVV.

The rearrangement uses TRBV2 and TRBJ1-4; 8 bases line up with TRBD1. The germline V gene has CDR1 SNHLY and CDR2 FYNNEI. The CDR3 has 16 residues. Losses at the gene ends were 4 bases for V and 0 bases for J; bases not matched to a gene: 4. CDR3: CASSGQGTPTNEKLFF. CDR3 coding DNA: TGTGCCAGCAGTGGACAGGGGACGCCAACTAATGAAAAACTGTTTTTT.

In this sample, this clone turned up a few times. The chain joins TRBV7-2 to TRBJ2-7; D perhaps matches TRBD2 (6 bases). In germline, CDR1 is SGHTA, CDR2 FQGNSA. Trimming cost V 5 bases and J 1 base, with 15 bases left between them. The CDR3 totals 15 residues. In DNA form, the CDR3 reads TGTGCCAGCAGCCGGCGGGGAGTCACATCCTACGAGCAGTACTTC. Translating it yields CASSRRGVTSYEQYF. The whole variable domain, remainder taken from reference TRBV7-2 and TRBJ2-7, is GAGVSQSPSNKVTEKGKDVELRCDPISGHTALYWYRQSLGQGLEFLIYFQGNSAPDKSGLPSDRFSAERTGGSVSTLTIQRTQQEDSAVYLCASSRRGVTSYEQYFGPGTRLTVT.

The CDR3 spells CASSSGDPQETQYF. Here the CDR3 DNA reads TGTGCCAGCAGTTCAGGGGACCCCCAAGAGACCCAGTACTTC. The chain combines TRBV27 with TRBJ2-5; possible D gene TRBD1, 6 bases. The CDR3 consists of 14 residues. Germline V gives CDR1 MNHEY, CDR2 SMNVEV (reference sequence). The V and J ends lost 4 bases and 1 base respectively, with 10 bases between them.

J is TRBJ2-2 and V is TRBV5-1; the D gene is possibly TRBD1 (7 bases). The length of the CDR3 is 15 residues. CDR1 and CDR2 (germline): SGHRS, YFSETQ. The V end was cut by 4 bases, the J end by 4 bases, with 14 bases between. CDR3: CASSGQGGGTGELFF. The DNA of the CDR3 is TGCGCCAGCAGCGGTCAGGGGGGAGGCACCGGGGAGCTGTTTTTT.